Only a few counts were recorded for the clone carrying this T cell receptor beta chain. Antigen: not known. The source of the sample is a study of T cell responses to AZD1222 COVID-19 vaccine. Overall study findings and caveats: Repertoire sampling was restricted to post-peak T cell response timepoints. Reports say nearly half of spike-specific TCRs go after unmutated variant regions. In a largely white British group with more females than males, clonal diversity was possibly underestimated.

The assay was immunoSEQ multiplex PCR, and TCRdb's table has in-frame clones only and misses some. The repertoire holds roughly 91,000 clones, with about 90% as singletons. Germline CDR1 and CDR2: SGHNT and YENEEA. The CDR3 is 18 residues long. Trimming cost V 5 bases and J 2 bases; bases outside gene matches: 12. The genes are TRBV11-3 and TRBJ2-6; TRBD1 matches at 7 bases. The material sequenced was peripheral blood, taken on day 0 of AZD1222 vaccination. The source of this sequence is an adult in good health. The CDR3 DNA reads TGTGCCAGCAGCCCGACGGACAGGTCCAACCCTGGGGCCAACGTCCTGACTTTC. Its protein product is CASSPTDRSNPGANVLTF.